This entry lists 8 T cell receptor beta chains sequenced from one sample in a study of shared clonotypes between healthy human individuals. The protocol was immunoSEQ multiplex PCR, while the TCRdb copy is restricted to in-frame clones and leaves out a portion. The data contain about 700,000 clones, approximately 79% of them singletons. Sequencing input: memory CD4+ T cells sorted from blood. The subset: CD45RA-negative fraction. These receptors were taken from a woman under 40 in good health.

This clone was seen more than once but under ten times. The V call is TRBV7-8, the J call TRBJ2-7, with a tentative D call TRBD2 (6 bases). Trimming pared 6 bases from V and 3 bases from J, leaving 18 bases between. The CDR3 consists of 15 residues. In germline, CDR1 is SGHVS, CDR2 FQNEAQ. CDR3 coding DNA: TGTGCCAGCAGACAAGGCGGCGGGATGGTCTACGAGCAGTACTTC. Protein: CASRQGGGMVYEQYF. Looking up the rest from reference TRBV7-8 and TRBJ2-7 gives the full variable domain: GAGVSQSPRYKVAKRGQDVALRCDPISGHVSLFWYQQALGQGPEFLTYFQNEAQLDKSGLPSDRFFAERPEGSVSTLKIQRTQQEDSAVYLCASRQGGGMVYEQYFGPGTRLTVT.

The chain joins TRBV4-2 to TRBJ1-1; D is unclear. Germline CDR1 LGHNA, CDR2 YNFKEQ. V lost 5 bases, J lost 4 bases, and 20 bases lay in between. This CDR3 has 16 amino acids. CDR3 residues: CASSAKPKGFGTEAFF. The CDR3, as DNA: TGTGCCAGCAGCGCAAAGCCGAAGGGTTTCGGCACTGAAGCTTTCTTT.

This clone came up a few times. The CDR3 is CASSQKGDRVHEQYF. In DNA, the CDR3 is TGTGCCAGCAGCCAGAAGGGGGACAGGGTCCACGAGCAGTACTTC. V and J are TRBV5-6 and TRBJ2-7; 9 bases line up with TRBD1. Looked up from germline, CDR1 is SGHDT and CDR2 is YYEEEE. This CDR3 is built from 15 residues. With V trimmed by 4 bases and J by 5 bases, 10 bases remained unmatched.

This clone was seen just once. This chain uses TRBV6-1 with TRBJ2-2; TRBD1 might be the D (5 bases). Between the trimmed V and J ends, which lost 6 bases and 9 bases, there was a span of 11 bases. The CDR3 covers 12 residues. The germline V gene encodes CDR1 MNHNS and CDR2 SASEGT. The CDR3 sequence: CASSPQGRELFF. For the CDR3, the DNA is TGTGCCAGCAGCCCGCAGGGCCGGGAGCTGTTTTTT.

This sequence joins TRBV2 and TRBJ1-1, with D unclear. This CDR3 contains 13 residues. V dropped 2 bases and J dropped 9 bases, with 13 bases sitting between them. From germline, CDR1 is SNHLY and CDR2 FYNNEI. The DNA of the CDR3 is TGTGCCAGCAGTGAAAACCGGGAGCTTAAAGCTTTCTTT. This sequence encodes CASSENRELKAFF.

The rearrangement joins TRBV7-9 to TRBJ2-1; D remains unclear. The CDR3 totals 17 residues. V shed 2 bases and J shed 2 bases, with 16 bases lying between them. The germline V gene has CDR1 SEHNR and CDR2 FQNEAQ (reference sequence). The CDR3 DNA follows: TGTGCCAGCAGCTTACAGCTCGGGCTACCACCCTACAATGAGCAGTTCTTC. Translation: CASSLQLGLPPYNEQFF.

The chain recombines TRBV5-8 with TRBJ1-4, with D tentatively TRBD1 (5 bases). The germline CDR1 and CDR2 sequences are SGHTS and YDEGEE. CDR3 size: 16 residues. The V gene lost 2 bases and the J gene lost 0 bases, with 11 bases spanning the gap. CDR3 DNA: TGTGCCAGCAGCTTAGGGACGGTCGCAACTAATGAAAAACTGTTTTTT. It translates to CASSLGTVATNEKLFF.

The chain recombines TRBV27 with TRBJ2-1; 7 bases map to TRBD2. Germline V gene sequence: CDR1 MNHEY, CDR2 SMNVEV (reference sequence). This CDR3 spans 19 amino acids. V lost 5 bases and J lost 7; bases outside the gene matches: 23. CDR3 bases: TGTGCCAGCAGTCCGCGGACTAGTTATAGGAAGCGCATGTGGAATGAGCAGTTCTTC. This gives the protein CASSPRTSYRKRMWNEQFF.